The clone carrying this TCR beta chain was seen a few times. The source of the sample is a study of blood T cell repertoires in COVID-19. The data were produced by immunoSEQ multiplex PCR, yet TCRdb's version contains in-frame clones alone and is incomplete. The table lists hundreds of thousands of clones, around four fifths of them singletons. V was pared by 0 bases and J by 0 bases, with 9 bases between. Germline V CDR1 and CDR2: MGHRA, YSYEKL. The CDR3 has 15 amino acids. The gene calls are TRBV4-1 and TRBJ2-7; D not certain. The sequencing input was peripheral blood. The sequence came from a woman between 40 and 55 years old with active or convalescent COVID-19. CDR3 protein: CASSQERLSSYEQYF. DNA of the CDR3: TGCGCCAGCAGCCAAGAACGGTTGAGCTCCTACGAGCAGTACTTC.